Shown below are 3 T cell receptor beta chains from a single sample sequenced in a study of blood T cell repertoires in COVID-19. The data were produced by immunoSEQ multiplex PCR, yet TCRdb's version contains in-frame clones alone and is incomplete. The sample has under 300,000 clones; around 85% are singletons. Source material: peripheral blood. All receptors come from a man aged 55 to 70 with acute or convalescent COVID-19.

This chain links TRBV7-2 with TRBJ2-1; weak D call: TRBD1 (6 bases). The CDR3 is made up of 14 amino acids. Looked up from germline, CDR1 is SGHTA and CDR2 is FQGNSA. The V and J ends lost 8 bases and 1 base respectively, with 12 bases between them. For the CDR3, the DNA is TGTGCCAGCCTTACCGGGACATCCTACAATGAGCAGTTCTTC. Translation: CASLTGTSYNEQFF.

The chain recombines TRBV24-1 with TRBJ1-2; a weak D match, TRBD1 (5 bases). Germline V gene data show CDR1 as KGHDR and CDR2 as SFDVKD. V was clipped by 2 bases and J by 7 bases, with 16 bases between them. The CDR3 sequence is 15 residues long. This CDR3 is CATSDSPAGQVGYTF. In DNA form, the CDR3 reads TGTGCCACCAGTGATTCCCCGGCGGGGCAGGTTGGCTACACCTTC.

The chain combines TRBV27 with TRBJ1-5; D ambiguous. V lost 2 bases and J lost 2, with 10 bases in between. Germline assignment: CDR1 MNHEY and CDR2 SMNVEV (reference sequence). This CDR3 contains 15 residues. The CDR3 sequence is CASSLIRNGNQPQHF. CDR3 nucleotide sequence: TGTGCCAGCAGTTTAATCAGGAACGGCAATCAGCCCCAGCATTTT.